This T cell receptor (beta chain) is drawn from a study of CD8 T cells in Susac syndrome. After extraction with the RNeasy kit, roughly 0.5 to 1 ug of the RNA was reverse transcribed using random hexamers. Amplification of TCR beta CDR3 spanned 54 Vbeta and 13 Jbeta via immunoSEQ multiplex PCR. One entry per CDR3 protein results from TCRdb running MiXCR on the immunoSEQ multiplex PCR reads. The profile shows 300,000 to 350,000 distinct CDR3 sequences, about 90% of them singletons. Trimming removed 0 bases from V and 0 bases from J, with 15 bases in between. Germline lookup yields CDR1 LGHDT and CDR2 YNNKEL (reference sequence). The length of the CDR3 is 19 residues.

The chain combines TRBV3-1 with TRBJ2-6; D might be TRBD1 (8 bases). The receptor was isolated from a human donor with multiple sclerosis. Sequencing was carried out using CD4+ T cells from PBMCs. In DNA form, the CDR3 reads TGTGCCAGCAGCCAAGACCACAGGGGGGGGACCTCTGGGGCCAACGTCCTGACTTTC. As protein: CASSQDHRGGTSGANVLTF.